The clone carrying this T cell receptor (beta chain) has a count of ten or more. Antigen: not known. TCRdb fed the multiplex PCR reads into MiXCR, producing one record per CDR3 protein. Among approximately 190,000 distinct CDR3 sequences listed, approximately 30% were seen once. The entry originates in a study of breast tumors, draining lymph nodes, adjacent tissues. Breast cancer patients provided tissue from their axillary draining lymph nodes. The study's findings and limits: Tumors had less TCR diversity than lymph nodes, more than nontumor tissue. Most tumor T cells seemingly derive from lymph node, then expand in tumor. Tumor and nontumor repertoires were significantly more similar in luminal-like than in basal-like breast cancer.

The CDR3 consists of 17 residues. Germline CDR1 reads LGHDT; CDR2 reads YNNKEL (reference sequence). The trim removed 0 bases at V and 4 bases at J, leaving 11 bases unmatched. Sequencing was performed on axillary lymph node tissue. This clonotype originated in a female donor with breast cancer. Some clones in this sample may be carry-over from other donors' samples. V usage is TRBV3-1 and J usage is TRBJ1-2; 7 bases match TRBD1. CDR3 sequence (DNA): TGTGCCAGCAGCCAAGAGGGAGTACAGGGGAGCCTCTATGGCTACACCTTC. It codes for CASSQEGVQGSLYGYTF. Variable domain in full (rest from reference TRBV3-1 and TRBJ1-2): DTAVSQTPKYLVTQMGNDKSIKCEQNLGHDTMYWYKQDSKKFLKIMFSYNNKELIINETVPNRFSPKSPDKAHLNLHINSLELGDSAVYFCASSQEGVQGSLYGYTFGSGTRLTVV.